This TCR beta chain was profiled in a study of beta chain features in type 1 diabetes. Study-level information: Cell yields, gender and age were comparable in patients and healthy donors.

The CDR3 is made up of 14 amino acids. V dropped 5 bases and J dropped 6 bases, with 14 bases sitting between them. Germline lookup yields CDR1 SQVTM and CDR2 ANQGSEA. This clone occurred a few times. Expressed TCRB transcripts got sequenced, as all isolated RNA was reverse transcribed. Sequencing used immunoSEQ multiplex PCR; TCRdb keeps in-frame clones, though not all of them. The sample gives 620,000 or so clones, 15% of which show up once; about 0.093% is in the top ten. This TCR was recovered from a man in his late teens or twenties in good health. V gene TRBV29-1 combines with J gene TRBJ1-6; D possibly corresponds to TRBD1 (5 bases). Sequencing was done on a sample of naive CD4+ T cells from blood. CDR3 sequence: CSVSDTSLNSPLHF. The CDR3 DNA is TGCAGCGTTTCGGACACCTCTCTTAATTCACCCCTCCACTTT.